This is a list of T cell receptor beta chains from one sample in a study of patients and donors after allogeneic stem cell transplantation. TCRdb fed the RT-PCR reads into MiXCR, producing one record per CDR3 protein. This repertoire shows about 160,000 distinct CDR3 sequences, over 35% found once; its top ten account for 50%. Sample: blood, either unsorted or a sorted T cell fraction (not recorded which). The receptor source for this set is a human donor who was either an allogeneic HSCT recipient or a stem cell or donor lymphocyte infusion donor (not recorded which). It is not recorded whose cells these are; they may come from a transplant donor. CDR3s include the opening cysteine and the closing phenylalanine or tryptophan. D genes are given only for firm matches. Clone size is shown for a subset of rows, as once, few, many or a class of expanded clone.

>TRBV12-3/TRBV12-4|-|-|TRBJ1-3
CASRVQGSGNTIYF
TGTGCCAGCAGGGTACAGGGCTCTGGAAACACCATATATTTT
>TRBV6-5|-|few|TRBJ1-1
CASSPGTPRGTEAFF
TGTGCCAGCAGCCCCGGGACACCGCGAGGTACTGAAGCTTTCTTT
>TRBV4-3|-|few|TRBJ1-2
CASSQDAGGNYGYTF
TGCGCCAGCAGCCAAGATGCGGGCGGAAACTATGGCTACACCTTC
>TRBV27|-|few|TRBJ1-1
CASSLARQNTEAFF
TGTGCCAGCAGTTTAGCCCGACAGAACACTGAAGCTTTCTTT
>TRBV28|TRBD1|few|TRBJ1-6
CASSPPGQKNSPLHF
TGTGCCAGCAGCCCCCCGGGACAGAAGAATTCACCCCTCCACTTT
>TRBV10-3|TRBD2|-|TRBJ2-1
CAISVTGTSDNEQFF
TGTGCCATCAGTGTCACCGGGACTAGCGACAATGAGCAGTTCTTC
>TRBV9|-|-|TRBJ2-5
CASSKGLPEGTQYF
TGTGCCAGCTCGAAGGGACTTCCTGAGGGGACCCAGTACTTC
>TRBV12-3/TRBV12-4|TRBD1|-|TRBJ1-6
CASTFLLAGQVNNSPLHF
TGTGCCAGCACCTTTCTCCTTGCGGGACAGGTGAATAATTCACCCCTCCACTTT
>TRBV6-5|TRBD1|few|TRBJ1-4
CASSPWTGGNEKLFF
TGTGCCAGCAGTCCCTGGACAGGGGGCAATGAAAAACTGTTTTTT
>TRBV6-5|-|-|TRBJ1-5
CASRSRAGINTGQPQHF
TGTGCCAGCAGATCCCGGGCCGGGATCAACACGGGGCAGCCCCAGCATTTT
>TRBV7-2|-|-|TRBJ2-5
CASSSTARKETQYF
TGTGCCAGCAGCTCCACAGCGAGGAAAGAGACCCAGTACTTC
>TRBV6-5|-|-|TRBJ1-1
CASSYSIRPGARTEAFF
TGTGCCAGCAGTTACTCGATCCGCCCAGGGGCCCGAACTGAAGCTTTCTTT
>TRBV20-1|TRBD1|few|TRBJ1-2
CSARARGLNYGYTF
TGCAGTGCTAGAGCCAGGGGGCTTAACTATGGCTACACCTTC
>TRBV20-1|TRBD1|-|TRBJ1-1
CSARRKDRRQEAFF
TGCAGTGCTAGACGGAAGGACAGGAGGCAAGAAGCTTTCTTT
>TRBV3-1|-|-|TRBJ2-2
CASSQDIRTGRDTGELFF
TGTGCCAGCAGCCAAGACATAAGGACAGGGAGGGACACCGGGGAGCTGTTTTTT
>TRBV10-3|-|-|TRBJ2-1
CATTPALVPNEQFF
TGTGCCACGACCCCCGCGCTAGTTCCCAATGAGCAGTTCTTC
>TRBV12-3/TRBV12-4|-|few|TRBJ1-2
CASSFAGSPYGYTF
TGTGCCAGCAGTTTCGCTGGGTCACCCTATGGCTACACCTTC
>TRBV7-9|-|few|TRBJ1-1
CASSYNHGRGLGTEAFF
TGTGCCAGCAGCTACAACCACGGACGAGGGTTAGGGACTGAAGCTTTCTTT
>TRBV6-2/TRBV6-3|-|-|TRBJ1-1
CASSADPTTGSNTEAFF
TGTGCCAGCAGCGCAGATCCTACTACGGGTTCGAACACTGAAGCTTTCTTT
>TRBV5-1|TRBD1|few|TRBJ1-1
CASSLADRGRDEAFF
TGCGCCAGCAGCTTGGCTGACAGGGGGCGCGATGAAGCTTTCTTT
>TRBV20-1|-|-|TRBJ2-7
CSARAEASSYEQYF
TGCAGTGCTAGGGCGGAGGCCTCCTCCTACGAGCAGTACTTC
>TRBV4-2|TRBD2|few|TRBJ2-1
CASSPGGPTFYNEQFF
TGTGCCAGCAGCCCGGGGGGGCCTACCTTTTACAATGAGCAGTTCTTC
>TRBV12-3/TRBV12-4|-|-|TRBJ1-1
CASTNGAEAFF
TGTGCCAGCACCAACGGGGCTGAAGCTTTCTTT
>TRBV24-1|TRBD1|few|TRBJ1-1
CAPGRGPIITEAFF
TGTGCCCCTGGGAGGGGGCCGATAATCACTGAAGCTTTCTTT
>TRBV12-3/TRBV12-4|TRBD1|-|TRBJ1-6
CASRTGLGSPLHF
TGTGCCAGCAGGACAGGGTTGGGCTCACCCCTCCACTTT
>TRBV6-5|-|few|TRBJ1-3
CASSYSGGLGIGSGNTIYF
TGTGCCAGCAGTTACTCGGGAGGGTTGGGGATCGGCTCTGGAAACACCATATATTTT
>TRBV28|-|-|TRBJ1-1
CASNSDGDTEAFF
TGTGCCAGCAACTCAGACGGGGACACTGAAGCTTTCTTT
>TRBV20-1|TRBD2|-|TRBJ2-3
CSFLAGEGDTQYF
TGCAGCTTCCTAGCGGGGGAGGGAGATACGCAGTATTTT
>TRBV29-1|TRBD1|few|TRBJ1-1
CSVEGGTGGSGTEAFF
TGCAGCGTTGAGGGCGGGACAGGGGGCAGCGGTACTGAAGCTTTCTTT
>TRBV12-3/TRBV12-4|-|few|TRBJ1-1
CASSWGGLGTEAFF
TGTGCCAGCAGTTGGGGGGGGCTAGGGACTGAAGCTTTCTTT
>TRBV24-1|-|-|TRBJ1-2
CATSDSRTPLKFYGYTF
TGTGCCACCAGTGACTCCCGGACACCCCTTAAATTCTATGGCTACACCTTC
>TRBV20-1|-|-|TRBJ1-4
CSADDRRSEKLFF
TGCAGTGCCGATGACCGCCGAAGTGAAAAACTGTTTTTT
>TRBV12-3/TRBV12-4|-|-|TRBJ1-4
CASSFVPNEKLFF
TGTGCCAGCAGTTTTGTGCCCAATGAAAAACTGTTTTTT
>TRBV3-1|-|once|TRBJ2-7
CASSQRGTHIYEQYF
TGTGCCAGCAGCCAACGCGGGACACATATCTACGAGCAGTACTTC
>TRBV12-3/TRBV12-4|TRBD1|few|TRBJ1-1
CASSETGKNTEAFF
TGTGCCAGCAGTGAGACAGGGAAGAACACTGAAGCTTTCTTT
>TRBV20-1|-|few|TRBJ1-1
CSVLGGRTEAFF
TGCAGTGTTCTAGGTGGGAGGACTGAAGCTTTCTTT
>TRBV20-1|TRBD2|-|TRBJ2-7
CSARDPAGGSEQYF
TGCAGTGCTAGAGATCCGGCGGGGGGGTCTGAGCAGTACTTC
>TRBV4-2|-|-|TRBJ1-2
CASSQGSGNYGYTF
TGTGCCAGCAGCCAAGGCAGTGGAAACTATGGCTACACCTTC
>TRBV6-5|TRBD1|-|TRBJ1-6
CASRTQQGAGSPLHF
TGTGCCAGCAGGACCCAACAGGGGGCCGGTTCACCCCTCCACTTT
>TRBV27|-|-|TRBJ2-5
CARDSQETQYF
TGTGCCAGGGACAGCCAAGAGACCCAGTACTTC
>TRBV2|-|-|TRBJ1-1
CASSEASGEGAFF
TGTGCCAGCAGTGAAGCATCTGGGGAGGGAGCTTTCTTT
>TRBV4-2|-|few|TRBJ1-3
CASSQDRGSGNTIYF
TGTGCCAGCAGCCAAGACCGAGGCTCTGGAAACACCATATATTTT
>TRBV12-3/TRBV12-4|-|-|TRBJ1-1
CASNPRRDTEAFF
TGTGCCAGCAACCCCCGGAGGGACACTGAAGCTTTCTTT
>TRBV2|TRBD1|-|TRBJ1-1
CASSEAGQGLNTEAFF
TGTGCCAGCAGTGAAGCGGGACAGGGATTGAACACTGAAGCTTTCTTT
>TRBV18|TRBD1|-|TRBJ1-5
CASSPIGQGNFEPQHF
TGTGCCAGCTCGCCAATTGGACAGGGTAATTTTGAACCCCAGCATTTT
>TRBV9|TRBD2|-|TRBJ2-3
CASSVAVASGGGDTQYF
TGTGCCAGCAGCGTAGCTGTCGCTAGCGGGGGTGGGGATACGCAGTATTTT
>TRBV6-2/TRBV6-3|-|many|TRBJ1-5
CASSSGTQGNQPQHF
TGTGCCAGCAGCTCCGGGACACAGGGCAATCAGCCCCAGCATTTT
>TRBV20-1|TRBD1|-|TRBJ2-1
CSAPRDRGPDNEQFF
TGCAGTGCTCCAAGGGACAGGGGGCCCGACAATGAGCAGTTCTTC
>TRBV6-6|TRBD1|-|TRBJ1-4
CASSYRTGNEKLFF
TGTGCCAGCAGTTACCGGACAGGGAATGAAAAACTGTTTTTT
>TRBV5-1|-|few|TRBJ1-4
CASSLETGPNEKLFF
TGCGCCAGCAGCTTGGAGACGGGGCCTAATGAAAAACTGTTTTTT
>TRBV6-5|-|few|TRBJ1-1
CASSSAGHTNTEAFF
TGTGCCAGCAGTTCCGCGGGACATACGAACACTGAAGCTTTCTTT
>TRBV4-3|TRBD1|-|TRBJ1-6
CASSQSTGYNSPLHF
TGCGCCAGCAGCCAGTCGACAGGGTATAATTCACCCCTCCACTTT